This TCR beta chain is drawn from a study of T cell changes during pregnancy in multiple sclerosis. Repertoires were generated with immunoSEQ multiplex PCR, while TCRdb's copy carries only in-frame clones and drops some. The sample lists about 44,000 clones; 80% to 90% were seen once. This sequence originates from a female donor with multiple sclerosis, enrolled in a pregnancy study. This material consisted of CD4+ T cells from peripheral blood mononuclear cells, taken after pregnancy.

The DNA of the CDR3 is TGCGCCAGCAGCTTGATGGGGCGACCTAGCACAGATACGCAGTATTTT. Its protein is CASSLMGRPSTDTQYF. This chain connects TRBV5-1 to TRBJ2-3, with a tentative D call TRBD1 (5 bases). Germline V gene lookup returns CDR1 SGHRS and CDR2 YFSETQ. The CDR3 is 16 amino acids. Trimming shortened V by 1 base and J by 0 bases, and 12 bases separated the two germline ends.